This T cell receptor beta chain was captured in a study of metastatic and nonmetastatic thyroid tumors (TCRdb year 2020). Regarding the complete study: Repertoires from peripheral blood and from tumor or nodule tissue samples of malignant and benign thyroid patients were compared. What the authors observed across the whole study: In both blood and tumor samples, malignant tumors were reported to have significantly higher TCR beta diversity than benign nodules.

This clone has only one observation. Its antigen is not yet known. Per-base qualities were not stored, and no clone one base away is much larger. One read gives only weak evidence. Here V drops 4 bases and J drops 1 base, and the junction holds 8 bases not matched to any gene. The germline V gene gives CDR1 as SGHRS and CDR2 as YFSETQ. The CDR3 holds 16 amino acids from the cysteine to the phenylalanine. Only the CDR3 DNA is retained, 48 bases long and in frame from the first base. Library preparation used PCR. The sequencer was an Illumina HiSeq 4000. High-throughput sequencing was used to profile the TCR beta-chain CDR3 region of each patient. The study's processing was this. The researchers built a classifier to tell apart papillary thyroid cancer patients with distant metastasis, based on CDR3 differences among clinicopathological groups. The Shannon index was used to measure repertoire diversity, and the Morisita-Horn index was used to measure how similar tumor and blood repertoires were. Starting from the raw public reads, TCRdb applied fastp trimming at Q25, assembled clones with MiXCR and retained in-frame beta chains. The V and J calls reflect TCRdb's pipeline rather than the authors' work. The sample yields tens of thousands of clones; roughly a fifth were counted once. The ten biggest clones cover over 6.5% of the sample.

None of the patients had been given any treatment before thyroid surgery. The study retrospectively analysed patient clinical samples collected from the early 2010s to the late 2010s using T-cell receptor beta sequencing. Specimen: blood. This TCR came from a female donor with papillary thyroid cancer or a benign thyroid nodule (not recorded which). Some clones in this sample may be carry-over from other donors' samples. The V and J segments used are TRBV5-1 and TRBJ1-2, and TRBD1 aligns with 9 junction nucleotides. The CDR3 protein is CASSAGTGLGNYGYTF. The DNA is as follows: TGCGCCAGCAGCGCCGGGACAGGGTTGGGTAACTATGGCTACACCTTC.